Listed below are T cell receptor beta chains from one sample, sequenced in a study of metastatic and nonmetastatic thyroid tumors. With MiXCR, TCRdb reprocessed the PCR reads. The sample records approximately 44,000 clones, roughly 26% being singletons. Sequencing used tumor tissue. Receptor source: a female donor with papillary thyroid cancer or a benign thyroid nodule (not recorded which). Some clones in this sample may be carry-over from other donors' samples. Each CDR3 is given with its conserved first and last residue. The order of the fields is CDR3 length, V gene, clone size, D gene, J gene, CDR3 protein. The D gene is left open where the match is weak. The size entry is marked missing in some rows and otherwise reads once, few, many or a size class.

13	TRBV20-1	-	-	TRBJ2-1	CSAPGGGYNEQFF
13	TRBV2	many	-	TRBJ2-5	CASRRSGEETQYF
14	TRBV20-1	many	-	TRBJ2-3	CSAPDKPPGDTQYF
15	TRBV19	many	-	TRBJ2-7	CASSTKRGGAYEQYF
16	TRBV7-2	many	-	TRBJ1-3	CASSSAGPTGGNTIYF
13	TRBV25-1	many	-	TRBJ1-1	CASSELRGTEAFF
17	TRBV7-9	many	TRBD1	TRBJ2-2	CASSPGVGTGYTGELFF
15	TRBV20-1	-	TRBD1	TRBJ2-3	CSARDPGKGADTQYF
13	TRBV6-4	few	-	TRBJ2-2	CAISAAGTGELFF
15	TRBV27	-	TRBD2	TRBJ2-5	CASSLNGGSWETQYF
15	TRBV5-1	few	-	TRBJ2-3	CASSLAAGTTDTQYF
17	TRBV20-1	few	TRBD2	TRBJ2-7	CSARRPEAASGRYEQYF
16	TRBV20-1	-	TRBD2	TRBJ2-3	CSARGTSGGDTDTQYF
13	TRBV7-3	many	-	TRBJ2-2	CASSLRRGGELFF
15	TRBV27	-	TRBD1	TRBJ2-7	CASSRGTGATYEQYF
12	TRBV6-2/TRBV6-3	medium-sized	TRBD1	TRBJ2-7	CASSNRGYEQYF
14	TRBV20-1	many	-	TRBJ2-5	CSARSGRSGETQYF
15	TRBV3-1	-	-	TRBJ2-7	CASSQGVRSSYEQYF
16	TRBV5-1	-	-	TRBJ2-7	CASSPAFVMTSYEQYF
14	TRBV12-3/TRBV12-4	few	-	TRBJ1-1	CASSLIGRSTEAFF
13	TRBV28	few	-	TRBJ2-7	CASSPALGNQQYF
16	TRBV3-1	many	-	TRBJ1-1	CASSQGSGGRNTEAFF
13	TRBV20-1	few	-	TRBJ1-2	CSARVVGNYGYTF
12	TRBV9	-	-	TRBJ1-2	CASSVTGYGYTF
17	TRBV20-1	-	-	TRBJ1-1	CSARDGAGGGRNTEAFF
15	TRBV27	many	-	TRBJ2-1	CASSFMWGVNNEQFF
15	TRBV3-1	-	-	TRBJ1-4	CASSQDRGQNEKLFF
15	TRBV7-9	many	TRBD1	TRBJ1-2	CASSRGTGTNYGYTF
12	TRBV20-1	many	-	TRBJ1-2	CSASRHNYGYTF
12	TRBV20-1	-	-	TRBJ2-1	CSAPDQTNEQFF
15	TRBV6-1	few	-	TRBJ1-6	CASSEDGGGASPLHF
14	TRBV18	-	-	TRBJ1-1	CASSLTAELTEAFF
14	TRBV18	once	-	TRBJ2-7	CASSPGASSYEQYF
13	TRBV6-1	few	-	TRBJ1-2	CASRGPPDYGYTF
11	TRBV11-2	-	-	TRBJ2-7	CASSFDREQYF
17	TRBV5-6	many	-	TRBJ1-6	CASSLGPGSSYNSPLHF
14	TRBV2	many	-	TRBJ2-3	CASSQMDLLGTQYF
14	TRBV7-9	-	-	TRBJ2-7	CASSLAGTSYEQYF
17	TRBV6-1	few	-	TRBJ2-2	CASSDRGGGMNTGELFF
14	TRBV6-2/TRBV6-3	few	-	TRBJ1-5	CASRCRTGNQPQHF
13	TRBV19	-	-	TRBJ2-5	CASSRQKGETQYF
15	TRBV20-1	few	-	TRBJ1-1	CSARDVRVLDTEAFF
15	TRBV28	many	-	TRBJ1-5	CASSAETYSNQPQHF
15	TRBV15	-	TRBD2	TRBJ2-1	CATSSSGRDYNEQFF
15	TRBV6-1	-	-	TRBJ1-2	CASSEARQGRPGYTF
13	TRBV20-1	-	TRBD2	TRBJ2-1	CSARSTSGREQFF
16	TRBV11-2	many	-	TRBJ1-4	CASSPALAGGGEKLFF
17	TRBV5-1	many	TRBD1	TRBJ2-2	CASSTPRTGGNTGELFF
15	TRBV12-3/TRBV12-4	many	-	TRBJ2-2	CASSFGATATGELFF
12	TRBV5-1	few	-	TRBJ2-2	CASRLNTGELFF
12	TRBV20-1	-	-	TRBJ1-1	CSARDQSPEAFF
10	TRBV20-1	medium-sized	-	TRBJ1-2	CSANRDGYTF
17	TRBV6-1	many	TRBD1	TRBJ1-2	CASSGRDRGRFNYGYTF